In this sample, the clone carrying this T cell receptor beta chain turned up many times. Its antigen is undetermined. This entry belongs to a study of early T cells in non-severe SARS-CoV-2 infection. Overall study findings and caveats: The matching step, a VDJdb search, favored anti-spike CD8 responses and missed private and CD4 specificities.

A single record per CDR3 protein comes from TCRdb applying MiXCR to the 5' RACE reads. Of fewer than 45,000 distinct CDR3 sequences listed, 5.8% are singletons. Material for sequencing was whole blood. The receptor comes from an adult who was a healthcare worker with PCR-confirmed SARS-CoV-2 infection or an uninfected control (not recorded which).

This CDR3 reads CASSYGGAHTGELFF. In DNA, the CDR3 is TGTGCCAGCAGTTATGGGGGGGCGCACACCGGGGAGCTGTTTTTT. The chain has TRBV6-2 or TRBV6-3 and TRBJ2-2, with D possibly TRBD2 on 7 matching bases. The CDR3 length is 15 residues. The germline V gene has CDR1 MNHEY and CDR2 SVGEGT. Trimming cost V 3 bases and J 3 bases, with 11 bases left between them.